The 12 T cell receptor beta chains below come from one sample, sequenced in a study of cytomegalovirus exposure and HLA in healthy donors (dated by TCRdb to 2016 to 2017). The method behind the library was the immunoSEQ multiplex PCR assay. A mixture of 60 forward primers for TCR Vbeta segments and 13 reverse primers for TCR Jbeta segments was used in the multiplex PCR. TCRdb took over this immuneACCESS table, retaining in-frame rearrangements with V and J assigned. Such tables are incomplete; in checked studies, under half of the missing clones stem from an unresolved V gene, and the remainder is unexplained. Here the sample has about 160,000 clones; over 70% occur a single time. About 4.8% of the sample rests with the top ten. Sequenced sample: PBMCs. Every receptor here comes from a man younger than 45 in good health and CMV-seronegative.

The chain links TRBV10-2 to TRBJ1-5, with D possibly being TRBD1 (6 bases). CDR3 size: 15 residues. The V gene's germline CDR1 is WSHSY and CDR2 SAAADI. Trimming shortened V by 4 bases and J by 0 bases, and 10 bases separated the two germline ends. CDR3 sequence reads: CASSVGTPSNQPQHF. CDR3 nucleotide sequence: TGCGCCAGCAGTGTCGGGACACCTAGCAATCAGCCCCAGCATTTT.

The chain uses TRBV7-9 and TRBJ1-1; D gene unclear. The CDR3 length is 12 residues. Germline CDR1 and CDR2: SEHNR and FQNEAQ (reference sequence). V was shortened by 1 base and J by 8 bases, with 8 bases between the two germline ends. CDR3 nucleotide sequence: TGTGCCAGCAGCTTAGTCGAGGGAGAAGCTTTCTTT. It is translated as CASSLVEGEAFF.

V gene TRBV2 combines with J gene TRBJ2-3, with D perhaps matching TRBD1 (5 bases). Trimming stripped 3 bases from V and 5 bases from J, with 12 bases between. The CDR3 extends over 14 amino acids. Germline V gene sequence: CDR1 SNHLY, CDR2 FYNNEI. In DNA form, the CDR3 reads TGTGCCAGCAGTGAGCAGGGTAAAATAGATACGCAGTATTTT. Amino acid sequence: CASSEQGKIDTQYF. Drawing the rest from reference TRBV2 and TRBJ2-3, the complete variable domain is EPEVTQTPSHQVTQMGQEVILRCVPISNHLYFYWYRQILGQKVEFLVSFYNNEISEKSEIFDDQFSVERPDGSNFTLKIRSTKLEDSAMYFCASSEQGKIDTQYFGPGTRLTVL.

The chain joins TRBV6-1 to TRBJ1-2; the D gene is possibly TRBD1 (5 bases). The CDR3 has 12 amino acids. The V gene lost 2 bases and the J gene lost 9 bases, with 10 bases spanning the gap. CDR1 MNHNS and CDR2 SASEGT come from the germline V gene. The CDR3 spells CASSEIGASYTF. In DNA form, the CDR3 reads TGTGCCAGCAGTGAAATTGGGGCCAGCTACACCTTC.

V is TRBV25-1 and J is TRBJ1-1; D is perhaps TRBD1 (5 bases). Germline V gene lookup returns CDR1 MGHDK and CDR2 SYGVNS. CDR3 length: 15 residues. The V end lost 9 bases, the J end lost 1 base, and 18 bases lay between the germline ends. As DNA, the CDR3 is TGTGCCAGTCAGCCCCAGGGAAATGCGAACACTGAAGCTTTCTTT. Translation gives CASQPQGNANTEAFF.

This chain joins TRBV28 and TRBJ2-1; TRBD1 might be the D (6 bases). V lost 3 bases and J 0 bases, leaving 12 bases between the germline ends. Germline CDR1 and CDR2: MDHEN and SYDVKM. This CDR3 contains 16 residues. The CDR3 region is CASSFPRGSSYNEQFF. The CDR3 DNA follows: TGTGCCAGCAGTTTCCCCAGGGGCAGCTCCTACAATGAGCAGTTCTTC.

This sequence joins TRBV6-5 and TRBJ2-1; 9 nucleotides line up with TRBD2. Germline-derived CDR1 and CDR2 are MNHEY and SVGAGI. With 2 bases clipped from V and 8 bases from J, the junction kept 4 bases outside the gene matches. This CDR3 spans 14 amino acids. CDR3: CASSYPGLAHEQFF. The CDR3 DNA sequence: TGTGCCAGCAGTTACCCGGGACTAGCCCATGAGCAGTTCTTC.

The rearrangement links TRBV19 to TRBJ2-5; 14 nucleotides align to TRBD2. This CDR3 is 15 amino acids long. Germline loops: CDR1 LNHDA, CDR2 SQIVND (reference sequence). V was pared by 8 bases and J by 7 bases, with 9 bases of the junction left unmatched. CDR3 coding DNA: TGTGCCAGTTCTCCGACTAGCGGGGGGGCGAGGACCCAGTACTTC. It yields the protein CASSPTSGGARTQYF.

The chain is built from TRBV7-2 and TRBJ1-4; weak D call: TRBD1 (6 bases). The CDR3 contains 15 residues. CDR1 and CDR2 (germline): SGHTA, FQGNSA. The ends were cut back, 5 bases at V and 11 bases at J, with 21 bases in the middle. The CDR3 protein is CASSPRGGMWGKLFF. The CDR3 DNA reads as TGTGCCAGCAGCCCGAGGGGGGGGATGTGGGGGAAACTGTTTTTT.

The gene calls are TRBV13 and TRBJ2-3; 11 positions match TRBD2. Unmatched junction bases numbered 7, after V lost 5 bases and J lost 6 bases. Germline loops: CDR1 PRHDT, CDR2 FYEKMQ (reference sequence). This CDR3 is 15 amino acids long. CDR3 nucleotide sequence: TGTGCCAGCAGCACCCTAGCGGGGGGTTCTGATACGCAGTATTTT. Translation gives CASSTLAGGSDTQYF.

This clone was counted a few times. This likely stems from a read error, as it lies one base from a far larger clone. V and J are TRBV19 and TRBJ2-1, with 10 positions matching TRBD2. CDR1 is LNHDA, CDR2 SQIVND, per germline (reference sequence). This CDR3 region has 14 residues. Unmatched junction bases numbered 5, after V lost 6 bases and J lost 6 bases. The CDR3 sequence is CASRGTSEFNEQFF. The CDR3 nucleotides read TGTGCCAGTAGAGGGACTAGCGAATTCAATGAGCAGTTCTTC.

This clone was detected only once. This chain links TRBV9 with TRBJ2-3; D gene uncertain. V lost 4 bases and J 4 bases, leaving 10 bases between the germline ends. Germline-derived CDR1 and CDR2 are SGDLS and YYNGEE. CDR3 length: 13 amino acids. This CDR3 reads CASSLDLSDTQYF. The CDR3 nucleotides read TGTGCCAGCAGCCTAGATCTCTCAGATACGCAGTATTTT. The variable domain in full, completed from reference TRBV9 and TRBJ2-3, reads DSGVTQTPKHLITATGQRVTLRCSPRSGDLSVYWYQQSLDQGLQFLIQYYNGEERAKGNILERFSAQQFPDLHSELNLSSLELGDSALYFCASSLDLSDTQYFGPGTRLTVL.